This TCR beta chain is from a study of regulatory T cells in long-lasting Graves disease (dated by TCRdb to about 2021). Background for the entire study: Antithyroid drugs had been taken for less than 3 months by newly diagnosed Graves' disease patients. The study took place in China and was registered as a clinical trial. TCR sequencing covered 13 persistent and roughly 20 newly diagnosed Graves' disease patients, some 33 samples in total. Patients with persistent Graves' disease were compared with patients with newly diagnosed Graves' disease using TCR sequencing and RNA sequencing of peripheral blood.

The time point label for this specimen denotes: newly diagnosed GD, antithyroid drugs for less than 3 months. RNA was extracted from PBMCs in TRIzol for both TCR sequencing and RNA sequencing. Graves' disease was diagnosed according to American Thyroid Association guidelines. Patients for the study were recruited at an endocrinology department in Xi'an, China. Each patient gave approximately 10 milliliters of peripheral blood, collected in an EDTA anticoagulant tube. Ficoll Paque Plus density gradient separation was used to isolate PBMCs, and no further T cell sorting was performed. An Agilent 2100 Bioanalyzer and agarose gel were used to assess RNA quality, and a NanoDrop 2000 was used to measure RNA concentration. This clonotype has at least ten counts. Its antigen remains unidentified. The input lacks base qualities; no much larger clone sits a single base away. Library preparation was by multiplex PCR. Instrument used: Illumina HiSeq 4000. CDR3 regions were amplified by Arm-PCR with iRepertoire HTBI primers to construct TCR beta libraries. Before sequencing, the PCR products underwent gel purification. The original methods were these. A total of 62 TRBV and some 15 TRBJ segments were identified across samples and were used for gene usage analysis of CDR3 amino acid clonotypes. COPE and FqMerger were used to merge filtered high-quality paired reads into contigs. BLAST was used to align contigs to the IMGT TRBV, TRBD and TRBJ reference genes, and CDR3 was defined following IMGT. Clonotypes above 0.1% frequency were classified as highly expanded clones. Shannon entropy was used to measure repertoire diversity, and the Gini coefficient was used to measure V-J evenness. A clonotype found in more than one individual was treated as public. The public reads were quality trimmed at Q25 with fastp and then assembled into clones with MiXCR by TCRdb, keeping productive beta chains. Each record represents a unique CDR3 protein, reported with the most common genes and DNA among its rows. The V and J calls and clone size come from TCRdb's table, not from the authors' own analysis. The sample records under 450,000 distinct CDR3 sequences, 10% to 15% of which are singletons. In total, the top ten clones hold approximately 20% of the sample.

Here V drops 1 base and J drops 3 bases, and the junction holds 8 bases not matched to any gene. Based on the germline V gene (reference sequence), the CDR1 and CDR2 sequences are DFQATT and SNEGSKA. Including cysteine and phenylalanine, the CDR3 has 15 amino acids. Only CDR3 DNA is held: 45 bases, read in frame from base 1. Overall study results and their limits: The authors noted that the small sample size was a limitation that may lower accuracy. Patients with persistent disease shared more public clonotypes (fewer than 3,000) than newly diagnosed patients did (around 1,000). Only peripheral blood was studied, because thyroid tissue, the primary lesion, was inaccessible. TRBV28, TRBJ1-2 and TRBJ2-5 were preferentially used in persistent disease, while TRBV20-1 and TRBJ2-1 were favored in newly diagnosed disease. Compared with newly diagnosed patients, persistent Graves' disease patients had lower TCR Shannon entropy and fewer highly expanded clones, which suggests clonal expansion. Sequencing and analysis were restricted to the TCR beta chain.

The same sample was also studied in work on T cells in Graves' hyperthyroidism and ophthalmopathy. The second study, in turn, reports: Stable Graves' hyperthyroidism was defined as the absence of progression to ophthalmopathy over 18 months of follow-up. Hyperthyroidism patients were newly diagnosed, with disease duration under 2 months, and aged 18 to 65 years. Any patient with an uncontrolled infection, another autoimmune disease, pregnancy or lactation was excluded. Clinical symptoms, serum thyroxine and TRAb, thyroid ultrasound, and orbital computed tomography formed the basis for the diagnoses. A first-round RT-PCR of the TCR CDR3 used the HTBI primer set with the Qiagen OneStep RT-PCR kit. Blood samples also contained most of the expanded thyroid clonotypes (frequency above 0.001), which suggests that blood repertoires may reflect thyroid immune responses. A model built on a 13 V-J signature distinguished ophthalmopathy from stable hyperthyroidism, reaching roughly 88% sensitivity and under 84% specificity in cross-validation and 80%/75% in testing. During validation, the model predicted progression to ophthalmopathy a median of around six months ahead of onset, with 70.59% sensitivity and 72% to 85% specificity. A discovery cohort of roughly 96 patients, roughly 40 with Graves' ophthalmopathy and 57 with stable Graves' hyperthyroidism, was used to find distinguishing TCR V-J signatures. Prospective prediction of ophthalmopathy was tested in an independent validation cohort of fewer than 20 hyperthyroidism patients and 15 to 17 patients who later progressed to ophthalmopathy. The 95 to 100 discovery patients were randomly divided into training and test sets at a 7:3 ratio. Thyroid tissue and blood T-cell repertoires from several Graves' hyperthyroidism patients were also compared in the study. Once sampling was done, hyperthyroidism patients were given methimazole at a starting dose of 30 mg daily, whereas ophthalmopathy patients were given high-dose intravenous methylprednisolone. Libraries were constructed in a second round of multiplex PCR, after which size selection and purification were carried out. Sequencing of the libraries was done on an Illumina HiSeq2000 using paired-end 100 bp reads. SOAPnuke was used to process the raw data, with reads discarded if the reads contained adapters or uncalled bases, had a mean Phred below 15, or lacked an exact constant-primer or identifier match. COPE v1.2.5 was used to merge high-quality paired reads, and clonotypes were defined as unique nucleotide sequences. Clonotypes were aligned to IMGT TRBV, TRBD and TRBJ reference segments using MiTCR v1.1. The analysis included only V-J combinations with a frequency above 0.0001, which together covered more than 99% of the repertoires. A TCS score was defined as the ratio between F50 (clonal expansion) and ExV (chaos), using BLOSUM62-based TCRdist between CDR3 peptides within each V-J. Welch's t-statistics and random forest reduced 450 to 600 V-J features to some 14, which were used in a naive Bayes classifier (R e1071). Sample size was not statistically predetermined, and blinding of investigators to group allocation was not performed. The paper describes TCR Vbeta CDR3 sequencing of fewer than 150 peripheral blood samples, made up of roughly 45 ophthalmopathy patients, 70 to 75 hyperthyroidism patients and roughly 17 progressor patients.

The receptor was derived from a woman between 18 and 30 years old with Graves disease. Donor details come from another sample of the same person, matched by shared clones. The sequencing here drew on peripheral blood mononuclear cells (PBMCs), taken at new diagnosis, from a patient treated with antithyroid drugs. The chain is made from TRBV20-1 and TRBJ2-7, with 8 junctional bases fitting TRBD2. The CDR3 sequence is CSARGSGNYIYEQYF. The DNA reads TGCAGTGCTAGAGGTAGCGGGAACTATATCTACGAGCAGTACTTC.